What follows are 2 T cell receptor beta chains derived from one specimen sequenced in a study of blood T cells in healthy people across ages. The use of a sample-barcoded 5' primer and a J-beta primer mix characterized a second PCR of roughly 6 to 11 cycles. TCRdb reprocessed the 5' RACE reads via MiXCR and lists one record per CDR3 protein. The sample yields about 830,000 distinct CDR3 sequences, around 62% seen once. The specimen sequenced was blood. All receptors derive from a man between 25 and 39 years old in good health.

This clonotype has more than one count but fewer than ten. The V and J genes are TRBV20-1 and TRBJ2-6, with TRBD1 matching over 8 bases. V dropped 0 bases and J dropped 4; count of bases not matched to a gene: 8. The CDR3 is made up of 17 amino acids. Germline lookup yields CDR1 DFQATT and CDR2 SNEGSKA (reference sequence). This CDR3 reads CSAREDRASRGANVLTF. The CDR3 DNA follows: TGCAGTGCTAGAGAGGACAGGGCGTCGCGGGGGGCCAACGTCCTGACTTTC.

This sequence joins TRBV13 and TRBJ2-4; 10 nucleotides agree with TRBD2. The tail of the sequence fits TRBJ2-7 better, so the J call may be wrong. The CDR3 extends over 15 amino acids. Germline values: CDR1 PRHDT, CDR2 FYEKMQ (reference sequence). This CDR3 reads CASSHSGGKAYEQYF. CDR3 sequence (DNA): TGTGCCAGCAGTCATAGCGGGGGGAAGGCCTACGAGCAGTACTTC.